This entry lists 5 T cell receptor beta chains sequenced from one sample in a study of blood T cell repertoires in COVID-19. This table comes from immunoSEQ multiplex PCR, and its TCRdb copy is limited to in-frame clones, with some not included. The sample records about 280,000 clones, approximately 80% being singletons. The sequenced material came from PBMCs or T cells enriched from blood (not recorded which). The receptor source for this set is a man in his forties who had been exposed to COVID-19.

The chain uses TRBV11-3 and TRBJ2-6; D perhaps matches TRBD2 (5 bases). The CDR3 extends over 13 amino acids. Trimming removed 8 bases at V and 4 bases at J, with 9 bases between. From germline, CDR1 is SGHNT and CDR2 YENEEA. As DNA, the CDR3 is TGTGCCAGCCGAACGGGGGGGGCCAACGTCCTGACTTTC. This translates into CASRTGGANVLTF. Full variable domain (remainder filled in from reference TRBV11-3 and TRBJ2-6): EAGVVQSPRYKIIEKKQPVAFWCNPISGHNTLYWYLQNLGQGPELLIRYENEEAVDDSQLPKDRFSAERLKGVDSTLKIQPAELGDSAVYLCASRTGGANVLTFGAGSRLTVL.

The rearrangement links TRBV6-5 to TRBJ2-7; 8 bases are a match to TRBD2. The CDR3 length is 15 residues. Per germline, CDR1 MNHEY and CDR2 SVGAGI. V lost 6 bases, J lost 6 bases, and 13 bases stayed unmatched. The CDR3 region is CASSRDSSGSGEQYF. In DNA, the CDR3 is TGTGCCAGCAGCCGAGACAGCAGCGGGAGTGGCGAGCAGTACTTC.

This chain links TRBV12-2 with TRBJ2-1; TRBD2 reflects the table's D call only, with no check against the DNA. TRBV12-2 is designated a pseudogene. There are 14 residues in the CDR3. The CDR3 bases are TGTGCAAGTCGCTTAGCGCGTAGCTGGGATGAGCAGTTCTTC. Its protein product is CASRLARSWDEQFF.

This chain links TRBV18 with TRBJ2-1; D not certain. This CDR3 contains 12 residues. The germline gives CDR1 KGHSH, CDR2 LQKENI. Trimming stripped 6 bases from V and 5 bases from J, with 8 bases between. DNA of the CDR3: TGTGCCAGCTCTCCCCTAGACAATGAGCAGTTCTTC. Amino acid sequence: CASSPLDNEQFF.

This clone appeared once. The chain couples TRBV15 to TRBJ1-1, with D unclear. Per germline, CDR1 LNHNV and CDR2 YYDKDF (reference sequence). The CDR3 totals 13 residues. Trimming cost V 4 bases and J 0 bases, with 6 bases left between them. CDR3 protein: CATSIGVNTEAFF. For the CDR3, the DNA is TGTGCCACCAGCATCGGGGTGAACACTGAAGCTTTCTTT.